This TCR beta chain is drawn from a study of T cells in Graves' hyperthyroidism and ophthalmopathy. Study overall: Any treatment followed the collection of peripheral blood at initial diagnosis. Study-wide points: Separation of ophthalmopathy from stable hyperthyroidism was achieved by a 13 V-J model.

This clonotype was counted many times. What it binds is not known. RNA transcripts gave rise to amplified TCR beta CDR3 regions. TCR CDR3 underwent first-round RT-PCR with the HTBI primer set. MiXCR, run by TCRdb on the multiplex PCR reads, gives a single entry per CDR3 protein. Among hundreds of thousands of distinct CDR3 sequences listed, under 45% were seen once. It was considered stable Graves' hyperthyroidism when ophthalmopathy did not progress within 18 months. Germline CDR1 is SQVTM and CDR2 is ANQGSEA. The CDR3 is made up of 12 amino acids. Trimming shortened V by 7 bases and J by 3 bases, and 10 bases separated the two germline ends.

The rearrangement uses TRBV29-1 and TRBJ1-5; D gene unclear. The origin of this receptor is a middle-aged woman with Graves' hyperthyroidism. Sequencing input: blood. The CDR3 nucleotides read TGCAGCGCCCGGGCCGCCAATCAGCCCCAGCATTTT. It encodes CSARAANQPQHF.